What follows is one TCR beta chain and its context. In the original workflow: Amplifying reference gene primers gave estimates of nucleated cell counts. Clones were sequenced by immunoSEQ multiplex PCR, and TCRdb holds only the in-frame ones, with some missing. V and J calls and clone size are as listed in that table; D and trimming were resolved from the DNA. The sample has roughly 35,000 clones, roughly 78% seen once. This sample stems from a study of blood T cell repertoires in COVID-19. The wider study: Material from acute and convalescent COVID-19 was sourced from the United States, Italy and Spain. In each case, the material was cDNA or gDNA derived from T cells, B-cell-depleted T cells, or PBMCs.

There are 14 residues in the CDR3. Trimming at V came to 3 bases and at J to 9 bases, leaving 9 bases not matched to a gene. Looked up from germline, CDR1 is DFQATT and CDR2 is SNEGSKA (reference sequence). The sample consisted of peripheral blood. The TCR comes from a man between 65 and 85 years old with acute or convalescent COVID-19. The V call is TRBV20-1, the J call TRBJ2-1; TRBD2 matches 9 bases. The CDR3 DNA reads as TGCAGTGCTAGTAAGGCGGGGGGGCTTAGTGAGCAGTTCTTC. Translated, it gives CSASKAGGLSEQFF.